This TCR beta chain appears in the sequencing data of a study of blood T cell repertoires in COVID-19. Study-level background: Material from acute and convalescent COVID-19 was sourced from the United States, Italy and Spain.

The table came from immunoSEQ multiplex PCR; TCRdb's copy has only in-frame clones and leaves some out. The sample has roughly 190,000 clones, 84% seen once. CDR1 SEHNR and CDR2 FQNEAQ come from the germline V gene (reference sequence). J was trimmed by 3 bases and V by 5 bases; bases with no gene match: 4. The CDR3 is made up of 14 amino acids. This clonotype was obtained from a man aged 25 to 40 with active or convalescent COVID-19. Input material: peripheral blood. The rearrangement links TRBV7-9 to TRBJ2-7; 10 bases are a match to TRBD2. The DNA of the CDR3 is TGTGCCAGCAGCCCTAGCGGGAGAATCTACGAGCAGTACTTC. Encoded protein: CASSPSGRIYEQYF.